Below, one TCR beta chain is given with its context. Its specificity is not known. This specimen belongs to a study of high-grade serous ovarian cancer treatment subgroups. At the level of the study: Samples averaged approximately 14,000 reads and thousands of unique TCR beta rearrangements. Study results and caveats: Clonal relatedness tracked neoantigen level, and by trend copy number and mutation load. The analyses considered CDR3 and ignored CDR1 and CDR2. Different patients shared almost no repertoire; same-patient tumors shared about 0.095 to 0.85.

Sequencing was performed with immunoSEQ multiplex PCR; in TCRdb, only in-frame clones are kept and a portion is missing. Of 35,000 to 45,000 clones listed, about 80% are singletons. Tumor samples were obtained before definitive surgery or chemotherapy. V was pared by 8 bases and J by 0 bases, with 15 bases of the junction left unmatched. Germline CDR1 and CDR2: MDHEN and SYDVKM. The CDR3 sequence is 17 residues long. Source material: tumor tissue. This sequence originates from a human donor with high-grade serous ovarian cancer. This chain connects TRBV28 to TRBJ1-2, with 7 bases that match TRBD1. The CDR3 nucleotides are TGTGCCAGCCTCGTCTCTATAGGGGGCGCCCCTAACTATGGCTACACCTTC. Its translation: CASLVSIGGAPNYGYTF.